These 24 T cell receptor beta chains came from one sample sequenced in a study of blood T cells in healthy people across ages. A second PCR of about 7 to 11 cycles used a sample-barcoded 5' primer and a J-beta primer mix. TCRdb recomputed calls from the 5' RACE reads with MiXCR, one row per CDR3 protein. Of around 620,000 distinct CDR3 sequences detected, 25% to 30% appear once; the ten largest clones hold around 20%. Sequencing was carried out using blood. The receptors derive from an older woman in good health.

The chain couples TRBV7-9 to TRBJ2-2; 10 nucleotides agree with TRBD1. Trimming cost V 5 bases and J 7 bases; bases outside gene matches: 7. Germline V lookup: CDR1 SEHNR, CDR2 FQNEAQ (reference sequence). The CDR3 loop spans 15 amino acids. The CDR3 region has the DNA TGTGCCAGCAGCGGATCGACAGGGGGCCACGGGGAGCTGTTTTTT. It encodes CASSGSTGGHGELFF.

This clonotype has more than one count but fewer than ten. The chain has TRBV6-1 and TRBJ2-4; a weak D match, TRBD1 (5 bases). The V gene lost 5 bases and the J gene lost 9 bases, with 14 bases spanning the gap. This CDR3 has 13 residues. Germline values: CDR1 MNHNS, CDR2 SASEGT. The CDR3 region is CASSRLGQGIQYF. The CDR3, as DNA: TGTGCCAGCAGTAGATTGGGTCAGGGCATTCAGTACTTC.

The V gene is TRBV4-2, the J gene TRBJ2-5, with 12 bases matching TRBD2. The ends lost 0 bases at V and 8 bases at J; junction bases unmatched: 4. CDR3 length equals 15 residues. The germline V gene encodes CDR1 LGHNA and CDR2 YNFKEQ. DNA of the CDR3: TGTGCCAGCAGCCAAGAGAGACTAGCGGGGGAAACCCAGTACTTC. Protein product: CASSQERLAGETQYF.

The chain uses TRBV5-1 and TRBJ2-1; D gene ambiguous. The DNA matches TRBJ2-7 better at its end, which makes the J call doubtful. The V gene's germline CDR1 is SGHRS and CDR2 YFSETQ. The CDR3 covers 12 residues. The CDR3 region has the DNA TGCGCCAGCAGCCCCAATGACTACGAGCAGTACTTC. This gives the protein CASSPNDYEQYF.

This sequence joins TRBV20-1 and TRBJ1-4; D gene ambiguous. The CDR3 length is 13 residues. Germline loops: CDR1 DFQATT, CDR2 SNEGSKA (reference sequence). V was clipped by 1 base and J by 6 bases, with 9 bases between them. This chain's CDR3 is CSARVVPDEKLFF. The CDR3 DNA reads TGCAGTGCTAGAGTAGTCCCGGATGAAAAACTGTTTTTT.

This clonotype occurred a few times. V and J are TRBV7-3 and TRBJ2-1, with D possibly TRBD1 on 5 matching bases. With 2 bases removed from V and 5 bases from J, the gap between germline ends came to 13 bases. Germline loops: CDR1 SGHTA, CDR2 FQGTGA. CDR3 length: 15 amino acids. The CDR3 sequence is CASSLGLGENNEQFF. In nucleotides, the CDR3 is TGTGCCAGCAGCTTAGGTCTAGGGGAAAACAATGAGCAGTTCTTC.

This clonotype has a handful of counts. The chain links TRBV20-1 to TRBJ2-7; D is possibly TRBD1 (6 bases). The CDR3 covers 14 residues. CDR1 is DFQATT and CDR2 is SNEGSKA in the germline V gene (reference sequence). The V end lost 3 bases, the J end lost 0 bases, and 12 bases lay between the germline ends. CDR3 nucleotide sequence: TGCAGTGCTAGGGCGACAGGTGCCTCCTACGAGCAGTACTTC. Translated: CSARATGASYEQYF.

This clonotype has at least ten counts. The chain joins TRBV4-3 to TRBJ2-6; D is uncertain. Germline V gene lookup returns CDR1 LGHNA and CDR2 YSLEER. V lost 4 bases to trimming and J lost 0 bases, with 7 bases between them. The CDR3 spans 15 residues. CDR3 DNA: TGCGCCAGCAGCCCCCAAAGCTCTGGGGCCAACGTCCTGACTTTC. Amino acid sequence: CASSPQSSGANVLTF.

This chain joins TRBV7-9 and TRBJ2-7; D possibly corresponds to TRBD1 (6 bases). The CDR3 consists of 14 residues. Germline V gives CDR1 SEHNR, CDR2 FQNEAQ (reference sequence). V lost 1 base to trimming and J lost 5 bases, with 12 bases between them. The CDR3 DNA follows: TGTGCCAGCAGCTTAGTTGCAGGGGTAAACGAGCAGTACTTC. The encoded protein is CASSLVAGVNEQYF.

The J gene is TRBJ2-5, the V gene TRBV12-3 or TRBV12-4, with D perhaps matching TRBD2 (6 bases). With 4 bases removed from V and 4 bases from J, the gap between germline ends came to 10 bases. CDR3 length: 13 amino acids. The CDR3 DNA reads as TGTGCCAGCAGTTGGCGGGAAAGAGAGACCCAGTACTTC. This gives the protein CASSWRERETQYF.

A few counts support this clonotype. The chain has TRBV2 and TRBJ1-2; D perhaps matches TRBD1 (5 bases). Trimming pared 6 bases from V and 8 bases from J, leaving 22 bases between. This CDR3 is 15 amino acids long. Germline CDR1 and CDR2: SNHLY and FYNNEI. The CDR3 region is CASRTPLDNWPGYTF. The CDR3, as DNA: TGTGCCAGCAGGACTCCCTTGGACAACTGGCCCGGCTACACCTTC.

In this sample, this clonotype turned up a few times. This rearrangement joins TRBV18 to TRBJ1-2; unclear D gene. Germline assignment: CDR1 KGHSH and CDR2 LQKENI. Trimming removed 0 bases at V and 8 bases at J, with 10 bases between. The CDR3 runs to 13 residues. This CDR3 is CASSPPSGVGYTF. The CDR3 DNA reads as TGTGCCAGCTCACCACCATCCGGGGTCGGCTACACCTTC.

This clonotype was seen a few times. The chain links TRBV6-5 to TRBJ2-2; D is possibly TRBD1 (6 bases). The CDR3 is 14 amino acids. V was shortened by 7 bases and J by 4 bases, with 13 bases between the two germline ends. Per the germline V gene, CDR1 is MNHEY and CDR2 is SVGAGI. The CDR3 sequence is CASTAQGITGELFF. In DNA, the CDR3 is TGTGCCAGCACGGCACAGGGAATCACCGGGGAGCTGTTTTTT.

The V and J genes are TRBV9 and TRBJ1-2; D ambiguous. The V gene lost 4 bases and the J gene lost 8 bases, with 12 bases spanning the gap. Germline CDR1 and CDR2: SGDLS and YYNGEE. The CDR3 length is 12 residues. This chain's CDR3 is CASSTQLGGYTF. CDR3 in DNA: TGTGCCAGCAGCACCCAGTTGGGGGGCTACACCTTC.

This rearrangement joins TRBV28 to TRBJ2-7, with D perhaps matching TRBD1 (5 bases). The V and J ends lost 7 bases and 1 base respectively, with 14 bases between them. This CDR3 has 14 residues. Germline V gives CDR1 MDHEN, CDR2 SYDVKM. This chain's CDR3 is CASISGFSSYEQYF. In DNA, the CDR3 is TGTGCCAGCATCTCAGGGTTTTCGTCCTACGAGCAGTACTTC.

The V gene is TRBV6-2 or TRBV6-3, the J gene TRBJ2-7; maybe TRBD1 (7 bases). The V and J ends lost 5 bases and 6 bases respectively, with 14 bases between them. The germline V gene has CDR1 MNHEY and CDR2 SVGEGT. This CDR3 contains 13 residues. The chain's CDR3 is CASSQGGLLEQYF. The DNA of the CDR3 is TGTGCCAGCAGTCAGGGGGGACTGCTCGAGCAGTACTTC.

Remarks on this clonotype: The junction departs from germline at one end; a sequencing error may be responsible. The chain couples TRBV20-1 to TRBJ1-1, with D hard to call. The CDR3 runs 12 residues. The germline V gene has CDR1 DFQATT and CDR2 SNEGSKA (reference sequence). As DNA, the CDR3 is TGCAGTGCTAGATTATCCCAGGTAGAAGCTCTCTTT. Amino acids: CSARLSQVEALF.

This clonotype was observed a handful of times. The germline gene is not matched at one end of the junction; a read error may be the cause. The chain carries TRBV6-6 and TRBJ1-4; no firm D call. The CDR3 sequence is 12 residues long. Germline CDR1 and CDR2: MNHNY and SVGAGI (reference sequence). CDR3 loop: CASSSTDQKPFF. The DNA for the CDR3 is TGTGCCAGCAGTTCCACGGACCAAAAACCGTTTTTT.

CDR3 in amino acids: CASTVKPHGAQYF. The CDR3 DNA is TGTGCCAGCACCGTAAAGCCCCATGGGGCCCAGTACTTC. The chain joins TRBV6-6 to TRBJ2-5; no firm D call. The CDR3 covers 13 residues. Trimming stripped 7 bases from V and 9 bases from J, with 18 bases between. Germline-derived CDR1 and CDR2 are MNHNY and SVGAGI (reference sequence).

This chain joins TRBV24-1 and TRBJ1-4; 7 bases agree with TRBD1. The CDR3 has 13 residues. J lost 6 bases, V lost 4 bases, and 1 base had no gene match. Germline V lookup: CDR1 KGHDR, CDR2 SFDVKD. The CDR3 nucleotides are TGTGCCACCAGTGAAGGGGGCCATGAAAAACTGTTTTTT. It codes for CATSEGGHEKLFF.

The V call is TRBV5-1, the J call TRBJ1-1, with 10 bases that match TRBD1. J was trimmed by 11 bases and V by 4 bases; bases with no gene match: 14. CDR3 size: 15 residues. The germline gives CDR1 SGHRS, CDR2 YFSETQ. CDR3 in DNA: TGCGCCAGCAGCCTCCGACAGGGGGCACCTGGTGGGGCTTTCTTT. Its translation is CASSLRQGAPGGAFF.

This clonotype turned up a few times. The chain uses TRBV4-1 and TRBJ2-2; perhaps TRBD1 as D (6 bases). This CDR3 region has 16 residues. The germline V and J ends were trimmed by 0 bases and 7 bases, with 15 bases remaining between them. Per the germline V gene, CDR1 is MGHRA and CDR2 is YSYEKL. In DNA form, the CDR3 reads TGCGCCAGCAGCCAAGATGGGCAGGGGTATCACGGGGAGCTGTTTTTT. It specifies CASSQDGQGYHGELFF.

The genes are TRBV6-1 and TRBJ2-7, with 11 bases fitting TRBD2. From germline, CDR1 is MNHNS and CDR2 SASEGT. V trimming: 5 bases; J trimming: 0 bases; junction bases outside the gene matches: 12. The length of the CDR3 is 18 residues. In DNA form, the CDR3 reads TGTGCCAGCAGTCCGGCCAGGTCTAGCGGGGGGAACTCCTACGAGCAGTACTTC. Translated, it gives CASSPARSSGGNSYEQYF.

The V call is TRBV12-3 or TRBV12-4, the J call TRBJ1-2; tentative D call: TRBD1 (5 bases). The CDR3 runs 18 residues. The V end was cut by 3 bases, the J end by 3 bases, with 23 bases between. The CDR3 region is CASSFRTSGTRGHYGYTF. The CDR3 bases are TGTGCCAGCAGTTTTCGGACATCCGGGACCCGAGGTCACTATGGCTACACCTTC.